This T cell receptor beta chain was sequenced during a study of PD-1 blockade in classical Hodgkin lymphoma. This table comes from immunoSEQ multiplex PCR, and its TCRdb copy is limited to in-frame clones, with some not included. The profile shows roughly 50,000 clones, 90% of them singletons. CDR1 is WSHSY and CDR2 is SAAADI in the germline V gene. The V gene end was trimmed by 6 bases and the J gene end by 4 bases; junction bases not matched to a gene: 19. The CDR3 sequence is 18 residues long. Time point indicated: cycle 4 day 1 (C4D1), after 5 to 7 weeks of nivolumab. After autologous stem cell transplantation all patients relapsed, and prior brentuximab vedotin exposure differed between cohorts.

The sequencing here drew on peripheral blood mononuclear cells (PBMCs), taken before the fourth cycle of nivolumab. The receptor was isolated from a human donor with classical Hodgkin lymphoma. This chain joins TRBV10-2 and TRBJ2-7, with TRBD2 matching over 9 bases. CDR3 protein: CASRGTSGLYSFFYEQYF. The CDR3 bases are TGCGCCAGCAGAGGAACTAGCGGGCTTTACTCTTTCTTTTACGAGCAGTACTTC.